These 20 T cell receptor beta chains were sequenced from one sample in a study of shared clonotypes between healthy human individuals. Assay used: immunoSEQ multiplex PCR; TCRdb lists only in-frame clones, some missing. This repertoire shows hundreds of thousands of clones, 97% found once; its top ten account for 0.045% to 0.06%. Sequenced: naive CD4+ T cells sorted from blood. Subset described: CD45RA+ positively selected. All receptors come from a woman in her 30s in good health.

This chain links TRBV19 with TRBJ1-2, with 7 bases identical to TRBD1. Losses at the gene ends were 1 base for V and 8 bases for J; bases not matched to a gene: 7. The CDR3 spans 14 residues. Germline CDR1 LNHDA, CDR2 SQIVND (reference sequence). This CDR3 is CASSIVGRDRGYTF. The CDR3 DNA sequence: TGTGCCAGTAGTATAGTTGGCAGGGACAGAGGCTACACCTTC.

V gene TRBV5-5 combines with J gene TRBJ2-1; the D is unclear. CDR1 is SGHKS and CDR2 is YYEKEE in the germline V gene (reference sequence). Trimming took off 2 bases at V and 6 bases at J, with 0 bases between the two ends. This CDR3 has 10 amino acids. CDR3 in amino acids: CASSFNEQFF. The CDR3 bases are TGTGCCAGCAGCTTCAATGAGCAGTTCTTC.

The V and J genes are TRBV5-1 and TRBJ2-2, with D possibly called TRBD1 or TRBD2 (5 bases each). Germline CDR1 reads SGHRS; CDR2 reads YFSETQ. This CDR3 spans 16 amino acids. Between the trimmed V and J ends, which lost 4 bases and 3 bases, there was a span of 16 bases. CDR3 amino acids: CASSINGAVDTGELFF. The CDR3 DNA sequence: TGCGCCAGCAGCATTAACGGGGCCGTCGACACCGGGGAGCTGTTTTTT.

To note about this clone: Other DNA sequences within the sample encode an identical CDR3. V and J are TRBV2 and TRBJ2-7; D is unclear. Looked up from germline, CDR1 is SNHLY and CDR2 is FYNNEI. Deletions cut 4 bases from V and 3 bases from J, with 4 bases between. This CDR3 is 11 amino acids long. The CDR3 region has the DNA TGTGCCAGCAGTGGCCTCTACGAGCAGTACTTC. Encoded protein: CASSGLYEQYF. Based on the CDR3 plus reference TRBV2 and TRBJ2-7, the full variable domain is EPEVTQTPSHQVTQMGQEVILRCVPISNHLYFYWYRQILGQKVEFLVSFYNNEISEKSEIFDDQFSVERPDGSNFTLKIRSTKLEDSAMYFCASSGLYEQYFGPGTRLTVT.

The CDR3 is CASSGRWAGANVLTF. The CDR3 bases are TGTGCCAGCAGTGGGAGATGGGCTGGGGCCAACGTCCTGACTTTC. The rearrangement links TRBV25-1 to TRBJ2-6; D is unclear. CDR1 and CDR2 from the germline V gene are MGHDK and SYGVNS. Trimming cost V 4 bases and J 2 bases, with 9 bases left between them. CDR3 size: 15 residues.

This clone was seen only once. V usage is TRBV4-1 and J usage is TRBJ2-1; 9 nucleotides match TRBD2. Germline V gene lookup returns CDR1 MGHRA and CDR2 YSYEKL. This CDR3 has 15 residues. V lost 4 bases and J lost 4; bases outside the gene matches: 5. Here the CDR3 reads CASSLKRGEYNEQFF. The CDR3 DNA is TGCGCCAGCAGCCTCAAGCGGGGGGAATACAATGAGCAGTTCTTC.

The chain carries TRBV27 and TRBJ1-5; 7 positions match TRBD1. Germline loops: CDR1 MNHEY, CDR2 SMNVEV (reference sequence). The CDR3 runs 15 residues. The V and J ends lost 3 bases and 2 bases, in that order; junction bases with no gene match: 4. The CDR3 DNA reads as TGTGCCAGCAGTTTTGGGACAGCGGGCAATCAGCCCCAGCATTTT. As protein: CASSFGTAGNQPQHF.

This chain joins TRBV5-5 and TRBJ2-2; D gene unclear. From germline, CDR1 is SGHKS and CDR2 YYEKEE (reference sequence). The V gene lost 4 bases and the J gene lost 0 bases, with 13 bases spanning the gap. The CDR3 contains 16 residues. CDR3 DNA: TGTGCCAGCAGCGCGCTAATTGGGGCGAACACCGGGGAGCTGTTTTTT. As protein: CASSALIGANTGELFF.

A single count supports this clone. This sequence joins TRBV29-1 and TRBJ2-2; 8 nucleotides agree with TRBD2. This CDR3 contains 16 residues. Germline values: CDR1 SQVTM, CDR2 ANQGSEA. Unmatched junction bases numbered 9, after V lost 6 bases and J lost 0 bases. The chain's CDR3 is CSVPGSGSTNTGELFF. The CDR3 coding sequence is TGCAGCGTCCCCGGGAGCGGGAGTACGAACACCGGGGAGCTGTTTTTT.

Note on this clone: Other DNA sequences within the sample encode an identical CDR3. The gene calls are TRBV5-1 and TRBJ2-1; D might be TRBD2 (6 bases). The V end lost 2 bases, the J end lost 0 bases, and 9 bases lay between the germline ends. Germline assignment: CDR1 SGHRS and CDR2 YFSETQ. CDR3 length: 15 residues. The CDR3 is CASSLGGSSYNEQFF. The CDR3 DNA sequence: TGCGCCAGCAGCTTAGGAGGGAGCTCCTACAATGAGCAGTTCTTC.

This chain joins TRBV7-2 and TRBJ2-7; D is unclear. CDR1 is SGHTA and CDR2 is FQGNSA in the germline V gene. The CDR3 covers 16 residues. V was cut by 1 base and J by 4 bases, with 17 bases left in between. The CDR3 is CASSLVPRLPTYEQYF. The CDR3 nucleotides read TGTGCCAGCAGCTTAGTTCCGAGGCTCCCAACATACGAGCAGTACTTC.

The chain links TRBV19 to TRBJ1-5, with D possibly matching TRBD1 (5 bases). Germline V CDR1 and CDR2: LNHDA, SQIVND (reference sequence). Trimming stripped 3 bases from V and 0 bases from J, with 18 bases between. This CDR3 region has 18 residues. In nucleotides, the CDR3 is TGTGCCAGTAGTATTAGGGGCGGTGTTTACGATAGCAATCAGCCCCAGCATTTT. It codes for CASSIRGGVYDSNQPQHF. Using reference TRBV19 and TRBJ1-5 for the parts outside the CDR3, the full variable domain is DGGITQSPKYLFRKEGQNVTLSCEQNLNHDAMYWYRQDPGQGLRLIYYSQIVNDFQKGDIAEGYSVSREKKESFPLTVTSAQKNPTAFYLCASSIRGGVYDSNQPQHFGDGTRLSIL.

This clone appeared a single time. The rearrangement joins TRBV28 to TRBJ2-1; 10 positions match TRBD2. V dropped 3 bases and J dropped 4; count of bases not matched to a gene: 12. Germline V CDR1 and CDR2: MDHEN, SYDVKM. The length of the CDR3 is 18 residues. This CDR3 reads CASSFGGGGLAEYNEQFF. DNA for the CDR3: TGTGCCAGCAGTTTTGGGGGGGGTGGACTAGCGGAATACAATGAGCAGTTCTTC.

About this clone itself: Other DNA sequences in the sample encode the same CDR3. The chain is built from TRBV28 and TRBJ1-5, with unresolved D. V was trimmed by 4 bases and J by 4 bases, leaving 5 bases between them. CDR1 and CDR2 (germline): MDHEN, SYDVKM. This CDR3 has 12 amino acids. The CDR3 DNA is TGTGCCAGCAGTTCGCGAAATCAGCCCCAGCATTTT. Its protein is CASSSRNQPQHF.

The rearrangement joins TRBV2 to TRBJ1-1; no clear D gene. CDR3 length: 14 residues. The germline gives CDR1 SNHLY, CDR2 FYNNEI. V lost 3 bases, J lost 4 bases, and 12 bases lay in between. CDR3 in DNA: TGTGCCAGCAGTGAGGTGGTGGACGGCACTGAAGCTTTCTTT. Translation: CASSEVVDGTEAFF.

This clone has only one observation. The rearrangement links TRBV11-3 to TRBJ2-7, with D perhaps TRBD1 (6 bases). This CDR3 region has 15 residues. Between the trimmed V and J ends, which lost 6 bases and 2 bases, there was a span of 17 bases. The germline V gene encodes CDR1 SGHNT and CDR2 YENEEA. CDR3 nucleotide sequence: TGTGCCAGCAGTATGGGGGACACAAATACCTACGAGCAGTACTTC. Encoded protein: CASSMGDTNTYEQYF.

Concerning this clone: One end of the junction is discordant with germline, which a read error may explain. V is TRBV29-1 and J is TRBJ2-1; the match to TRBD1 covers 10 bases. Germline assignment: CDR1 SQVTM and CDR2 ANQGSEA. The CDR3 totals 12 residues. CDR3 sequence reads: CSFDRGHIGQFF. CDR3 nucleotide sequence: TGCAGCTTTGACAGGGGGCATATAGGGCAGTTCTTC.

The chain carries TRBV7-2 and TRBJ2-4, with D possibly TRBD2 on 5 matching bases. The CDR3 is made up of 14 amino acids. V gave up 4 bases and J gave up 3 bases, with 10 bases separating them. Looked up from germline, CDR1 is SGHTA and CDR2 is FQGNSA. For the CDR3, the DNA is TGTGCCAGCAGCTCCCCCGGAGGCAAAAACATTCAGTACTTC. Its protein is CASSSPGGKNIQYF. Looking up the rest from reference TRBV7-2 and TRBJ2-4 gives the full variable domain: GAGVSQSPSNKVTEKGKDVELRCDPISGHTALYWYRQSLGQGLEFLIYFQGNSAPDKSGLPSDRFSAERTGGSVSTLTIQRTQQEDSAVYLCASSSPGGKNIQYFGAGTRLSVL.

This clone was counted a few times. V usage is TRBV10-3 and J usage is TRBJ1-1; D call uncertain. V was shortened by 10 bases and J by 3 bases, with 15 bases between the two germline ends. Germline assignment: CDR1 ENHRY and CDR2 SYGVKD. The CDR3 consists of 13 residues. The CDR3 nucleotides are TGTGCCAGTAACGAAGGAACCTACACTGAAGCTTTCTTT. This translates into CASNEGTYTEAFF.

This clone showed up just once. V is TRBV18 and J is TRBJ2-7; 9 bases align to TRBD2. V shed 4 bases, J shed 7 bases, and the junction held 8 bases outside the gene matches. CDR1 and CDR2 (germline): KGHSH, LQKENI. CDR3 size: 14 residues. The CDR3 bases are TGTGCCAGCTCACAAGGACTAGCGTATCATGAGCAGTACTTC. Its protein is CASSQGLAYHEQYF.